The clone carrying this TCR beta chain was recorded at least ten times. Antigen: not known. This sample was included in a study of blood T cells in healthy people across ages. Whole-study findings and limits: Estimated diversity, derived from one million T cells, was regarded as an underestimate.

Using a J-beta primer mix together with a sample-barcoded 5' primer, a second PCR was run for 7 to 11 cycles. Using its own MiXCR run on the 5' RACE reads, TCRdb lists one record per CDR3 protein. The sample has around 1,500,000 distinct CDR3 sequences; roughly 30% are singletons. V lost 2 bases to trimming and J lost 4 bases, with 15 bases between them. The germline V gene encodes CDR1 SGHTA and CDR2 FQGNSA. This CDR3 has 15 amino acids. The genes are TRBV7-2 and TRBJ2-7; the D is unclear. Sample: blood. This receptor was obtained from a woman aged 25 to 39 in good health. The CDR3 coding sequence is TGTGCCAGCAGCTTACGGGTTACGACAAAATACGAGCAGTACTTC. Protein: CASSLRVTTKYEQYF.